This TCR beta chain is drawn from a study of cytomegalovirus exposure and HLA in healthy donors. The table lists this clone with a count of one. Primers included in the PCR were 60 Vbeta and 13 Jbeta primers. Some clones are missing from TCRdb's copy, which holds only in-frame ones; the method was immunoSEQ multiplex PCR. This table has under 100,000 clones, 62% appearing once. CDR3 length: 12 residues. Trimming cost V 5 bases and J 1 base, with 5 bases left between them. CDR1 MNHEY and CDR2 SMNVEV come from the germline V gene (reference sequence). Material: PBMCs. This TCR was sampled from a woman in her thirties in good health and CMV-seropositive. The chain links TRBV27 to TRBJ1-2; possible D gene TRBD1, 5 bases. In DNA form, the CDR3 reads TGTGCCAGCAGTACAGGTAACTATGGCTACACCTTC. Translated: CASSTGNYGYTF.